This entry features one TCR beta chain sequence. The antigen remains unidentified. A junction boundary mismatches the germline segment, possibly from a read error. The CDR3 consists of 11 residues. Germline values: CDR1 SGHTS, CDR2 YDEGEE. Stated time point: week 11, during vaccination. All doses held 300 ug of mutant IDH1 20-mer peptide, with topical imiquimod. The data originate from a study of a mutant IDH1 vaccine in newly diagnosed glioma. Turning to the study itself: Treated patients were roughly 62% male, around 38% female, mean age approximately 41 years. The earlier regimen, radiotherapy, temozolomide, or both, was most often both.

Measured with immunoSEQ multiplex PCR; TCRdb has only the in-frame clones, and not every one. Of 120,000 or so clones in the sample, over 75% were seen once. V usage is TRBV5-8 and J usage is TRBJ2-7, with 9 positions matching TRBD1. The receptor was derived from a man aged 35 to 55 with glioma. The starting material was PBMCs, obtained from a glioma patient whose treatment included an IDH1 peptide vaccine. This CDR3 is CASRSSGTGLF. The CDR3 coding sequence is TGTGCCAGCAGATCCTCCGGGACAGGGCTTTTC.